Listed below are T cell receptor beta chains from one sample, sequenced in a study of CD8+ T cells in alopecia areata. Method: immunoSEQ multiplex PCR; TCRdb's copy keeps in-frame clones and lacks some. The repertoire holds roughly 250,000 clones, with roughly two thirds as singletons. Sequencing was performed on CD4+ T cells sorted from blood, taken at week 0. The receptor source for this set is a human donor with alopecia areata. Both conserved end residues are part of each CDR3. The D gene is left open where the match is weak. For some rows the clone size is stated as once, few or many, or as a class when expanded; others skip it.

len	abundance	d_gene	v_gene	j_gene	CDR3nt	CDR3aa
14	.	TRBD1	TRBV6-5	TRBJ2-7	TGTGCCAGCGCTCCGGGACAGGGGATGTACGAGCAGTACTTC	CASAPGQGMYEQYF
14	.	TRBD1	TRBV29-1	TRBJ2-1	TGCAGCGTTGAAGATCTGGGACAGTTCAATGAGCAGTTCTTC	CSVEDLGQFNEQFF
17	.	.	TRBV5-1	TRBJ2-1	TGCGCCAGCAGCTTGGTTCCTAGCTCGAGCTCCTACAATGAGCAGTTCTTC	CASSLVPSSSSYNEQFF
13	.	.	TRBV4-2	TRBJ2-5	TGTGCCAGCAGCTCCTCGGACTGGGCGACCCAGTACTTC	CASSSSDWATQYF
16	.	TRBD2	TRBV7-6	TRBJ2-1	TGTGCCAGCAGCTTAGCGACTAGCGGGGCCTACAATGAGCAGTTCTTC	CASSLATSGAYNEQFF
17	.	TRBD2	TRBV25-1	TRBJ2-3	TGTGCCAGCAGTGATCCCCACGGGACTAGCGGCACAGATACGCAGTATTTT	CASSDPHGTSGTDTQYF
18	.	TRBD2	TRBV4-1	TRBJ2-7	TGCGCCAGCAGCTATGTACCGGGACTAGCGGGGGGGCCGGTCGAGCAGTACTTC	CASSYVPGLAGGPVEQYF
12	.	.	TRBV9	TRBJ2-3	TGTGCCAGCAGCGTAGCCACAGATACGCAGTATTTT	CASSVATDTQYF
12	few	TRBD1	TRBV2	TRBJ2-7	TGTGCCAGCAGGGGGACAGTCTACGAGCAGTACTTC	CASRGTVYEQYF
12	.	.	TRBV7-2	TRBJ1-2	TGTGCCAGCAGCCCCCGCTCCGGAGGCTACACCTTC	CASSPRSGGYTF
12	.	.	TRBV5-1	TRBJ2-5	TGCGCCAGCAATAAAGGTCTGGAGACCCAGTACTTC	CASNKGLETQYF
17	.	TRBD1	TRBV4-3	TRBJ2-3	TGCGCCAGCAGCCAAGGGACAGGGCGACACGGCACAGATACGCAGTATTTT	CASSQGTGRHGTDTQYF
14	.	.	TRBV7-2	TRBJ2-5	TGTGCCAGCAGCCCTTCGGGTCTTGAAGAGACCCAGTACTTC	CASSPSGLEETQYF
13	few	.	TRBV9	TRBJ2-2	TGTGCCAGCAGCGTAGGTACCACCGGGGAGCTGTTTTTT	CASSVGTTGELFF
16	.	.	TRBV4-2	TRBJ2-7	TGTGCCAGCAGCCAAGATAGGGCAATCCCCTCCTACGAGCAGTACTTC	CASSQDRAIPSYEQYF
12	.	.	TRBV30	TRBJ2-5	TGTGCCTGGAGTAAGGGTCCAGAGACCCAGTACTTC	CAWSKGPETQYF
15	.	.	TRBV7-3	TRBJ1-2	TGTGCCAGCAGCTTAGGACCGCCCGATGACTATGGCTACACCTTC	CASSLGPPDDYGYTF
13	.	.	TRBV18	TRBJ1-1	TGTGCCAGCTCACCACGAGGGAACACTGAAGCTTTCTTT	CASSPRGNTEAFF
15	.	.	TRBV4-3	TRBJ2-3	TGCGCCAGCAGCCCCCAACGCGATAGCACAGATACGCAGTATTTT	CASSPQRDSTDTQYF
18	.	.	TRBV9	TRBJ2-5	TGTGCCAGCAGCGTAGGAATCGCGAGCAGGTCGGGCCAAGAGACCCAGTACTTC	CASSVGIASRSGQETQYF
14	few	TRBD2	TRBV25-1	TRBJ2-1	TGTGCCAGCAGGGAAGCGGGGGGGCAGCATGAGCAGTTCTTC	CASREAGGQHEQFF
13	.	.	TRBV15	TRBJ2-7	TGTGCCACCAGCAGAGCGCCTGACAGGGAGCAGTACTTC	CATSRAPDREQYF
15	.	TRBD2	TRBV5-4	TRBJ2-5	TGTGCCAGCAGCTTGGTTAGCGGGGGAGGTGAGACCCAGTACTTC	CASSLVSGGGETQYF
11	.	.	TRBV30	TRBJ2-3	TGTGCCTGGAGTCCGCTAGATACGCAGTATTTT	CAWSPLDTQYF
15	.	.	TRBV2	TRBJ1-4	TGTGCCAGCAGTGAAGAACGGAGGCTTAATGAAAAACTGTTTTTT	CASSEERRLNEKLFF
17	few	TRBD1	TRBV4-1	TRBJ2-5	TGCGCCAGCAGCCAAAGAGCGGCCGGGACAGGGCAAGAGACCCAGTACTTC	CASSQRAAGTGQETQYF
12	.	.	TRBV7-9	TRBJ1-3	TGTGCCAGCAGCTTTGATGGAAACACCATATATTTT	CASSFDGNTIYF
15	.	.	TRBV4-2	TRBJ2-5	TGTGCCAGCAGCCATCAAAGAGGGACCGAAGAGACCCAGTACTTC	CASSHQRGTEETQYF
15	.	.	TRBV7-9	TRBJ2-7	TGTGCCAGCAGCTTAAGCCGGGACTCAACCTACGAGCAGTACTTC	CASSLSRDSTYEQYF
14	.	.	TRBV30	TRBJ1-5	TGTGCCTGGAGTGTACAGAAGGGAAGTCAGCCCCAGCATTTT	CAWSVQKGSQPQHF
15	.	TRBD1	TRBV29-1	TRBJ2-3	TGCAGCGTTTGTCCGGGACAGGGGCTCACAGATACGCAGTATTTT	CSVCPGQGLTDTQYF
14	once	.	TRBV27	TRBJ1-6	TGTGCCAGCAGTTTAGGGGCGGTGGATTCACCCCTCCACTTT	CASSLGAVDSPLHF
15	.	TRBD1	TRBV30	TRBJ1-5	TGTGCCTGGAGCGCGTCCCGACAGGGGAGCCAGCCCCAGCATTTT	CAWSASRQGSQPQHF
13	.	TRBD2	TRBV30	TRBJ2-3	TGTGCCTGGATCGCCGGGACTAGAGATACGCAGTATTTT	CAWIAGTRDTQYF
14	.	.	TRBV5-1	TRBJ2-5	TGCGCCAGCAGCCTCCGGGACACCCAAGAGACCCAGTACTTC	CASSLRDTQETQYF
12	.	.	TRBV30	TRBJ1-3	TGTGCCTATTCTCTGGAGGGAAACACCATATATTTT	CAYSLEGNTIYF
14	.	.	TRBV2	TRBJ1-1	TGTGCCAGCAGTTTGGACGGTGGATCCACTGAAGCTTTCTTT	CASSLDGGSTEAFF
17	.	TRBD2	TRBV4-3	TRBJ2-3	TGCGCCAGCAGCCAAGCACCTAGCGGGGGCCGCACAGATACGCAGTATTTT	CASSQAPSGGRTDTQYF
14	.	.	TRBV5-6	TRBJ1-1	TGTGCCAGCAGCACTCGACAGTTGAACACTGAAGCTTTCTTT	CASSTRQLNTEAFF
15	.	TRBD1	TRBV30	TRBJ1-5	TGTGCCTGGAGTGTAAGGACAGGGGGATATCAGCCCCAGCATTTT	CAWSVRTGGYQPQHF
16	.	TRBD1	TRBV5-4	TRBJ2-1	TGTGCCAGCAGCTCCCGGACAGGGGGCTACTACAATGAGCAGTTCTTC	CASSSRTGGYYNEQFF
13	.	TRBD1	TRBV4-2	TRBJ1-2	TGTGCCAGCAGCCAAGAAGGGGGCGGCGGCTACACCTTC	CASSQEGGGGYTF